This T cell receptor (beta chain) derives from a study of OX40 agonist ivuxolimab in advanced cancers. Study-level background: An agonistic anti-OX40 (CD134) antibody, ivuxolimab, was used to treat the patients.

As for this clone: The antigen is not known.

Using immunoSEQ multiplex PCR, the repertoire was profiled, and TCRdb retains in-frame clones only, with some absent. The table has around 110,000 clones, roughly 90% seen once; the top ten hold roughly 1.1%. Any history of autoimmune disease or systemic immunosuppression disqualified patients. The sampling schedule covered blood at baseline, cycle 4 day 1, and cycle 7 day 1. From germline, CDR1 is LNHDA and CDR2 SQIVND (reference sequence). The CDR3 totals 12 residues. Unmatched junction bases numbered 3, after V lost 6 bases and J lost 7 bases. Study observations and caveats: Partial responders at 0.1-3.0 mg/kg had among the lowest clonal expansion.

The sample consisted of CD4+ or CD8+ T cells sorted from blood, taken in a trial of the OX40 agonist ivuxolimab. J is TRBJ1-1 and V is TRBV19; TRBD1 matches 9 bases. The receptor's source is an adult with an advanced solid tumor such as melanoma, head and neck, liver or kidney cancer. CDR3 in DNA: TGTGCCAGTAGACGGACAGGGGTTGAAGCTTTCTTT. Translating it yields CASRRTGVEAFF.